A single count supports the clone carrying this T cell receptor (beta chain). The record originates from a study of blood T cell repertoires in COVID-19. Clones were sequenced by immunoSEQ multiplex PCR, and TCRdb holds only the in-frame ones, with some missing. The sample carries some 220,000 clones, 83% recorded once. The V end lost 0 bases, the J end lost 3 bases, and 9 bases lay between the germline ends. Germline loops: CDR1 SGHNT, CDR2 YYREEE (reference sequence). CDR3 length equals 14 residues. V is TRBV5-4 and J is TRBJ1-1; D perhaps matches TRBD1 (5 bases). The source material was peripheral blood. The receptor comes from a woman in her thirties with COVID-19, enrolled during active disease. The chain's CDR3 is CASSLVGEDTEAFF. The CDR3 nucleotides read TGTGCCAGCAGCTTGGTGGGGGAGGACACTGAAGCTTTCTTT.